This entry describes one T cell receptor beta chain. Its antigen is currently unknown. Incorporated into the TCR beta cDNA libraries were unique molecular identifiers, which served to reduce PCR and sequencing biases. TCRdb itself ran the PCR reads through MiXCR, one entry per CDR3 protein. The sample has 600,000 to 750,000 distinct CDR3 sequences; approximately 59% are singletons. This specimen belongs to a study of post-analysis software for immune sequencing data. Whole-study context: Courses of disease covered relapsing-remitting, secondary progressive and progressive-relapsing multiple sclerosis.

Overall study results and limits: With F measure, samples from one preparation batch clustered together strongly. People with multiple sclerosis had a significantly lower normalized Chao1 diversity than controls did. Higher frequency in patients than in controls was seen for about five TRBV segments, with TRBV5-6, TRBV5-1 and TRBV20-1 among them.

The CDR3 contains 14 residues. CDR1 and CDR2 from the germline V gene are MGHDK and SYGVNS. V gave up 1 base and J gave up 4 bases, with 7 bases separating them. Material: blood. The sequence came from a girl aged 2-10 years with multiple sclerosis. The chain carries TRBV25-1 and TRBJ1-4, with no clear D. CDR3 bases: TGTGCCAGCAGTGAATGGACTGATAATGAAAAACTGTTTTTT. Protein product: CASSEWTDNEKLFF.